What follows is one T cell receptor beta chain and its context. Its antigen is currently not known. Base qualities are not at hand, and no much larger clone is one base apart. The TCR beta CDR3 regions were amplified from the RNA transcripts. The first round of RT-PCR for the TCR CDR3 was performed with the HTBI primer set and the Qiagen OneStep RT-PCR kit. A second multiplex PCR round built the libraries, followed by size selection and purification. The libraries were sequenced on an Illumina HiSeq2000 using paired-end 100 bp reads. Regarding the original processing steps: SOAPnuke was used to process the raw data, with reads discarded if the reads contained adapters or uncalled bases, had a mean Phred below 15, or lacked an exact constant-primer or identifier match. COPE v1.2.5 was used to merge high-quality paired reads, and clonotypes were defined as unique nucleotide sequences. MiTCR v1.1 was used to align clonotypes to the IMGT TRBV, TRBD and TRBJ reference segments. The analysis was restricted to V-J combinations with a frequency above 0.0001, which together covered 99.2% of the repertoires. The TCS score was defined as F50 (clonal expansion) divided by E x V (chaos), with BLOSUM62-based TCRdist calculated between CDR3 peptides within each V-J. Welch's t-statistics and random forest reduced around 510 V-J features to some 14, which were used in a naive Bayes classifier (R e1071). The raw public reads went through TCRdb reprocessing: fastp at Q25, MiXCR clone calling, in-frame beta chains kept. Rows with a matching CDR3 protein are joined into one entry that keeps the most common DNA and genes. The V and J calls reflect TCRdb's pipeline rather than the authors' work. The sample table lists 300,000 to 450,000 distinct CDR3 sequences, more than 12% of them with a count of one. Of the sample, about 30% is held by the ten largest clones.

The sample belongs to a study of T cells in Graves' hyperthyroidism and ophthalmopathy (dated by TCRdb to between 2018 and 2021). Concerning the study at large: Peripheral blood samples were taken at initial diagnosis, before any treatment was given. A discovery cohort of approximately 97 patients, about 40 with Graves' ophthalmopathy and about 58 with stable Graves' hyperthyroidism, was used to find distinguishing TCR V-J signatures. Prospective prediction of ophthalmopathy was tested in an independent validation cohort of approximately 19 hyperthyroidism patients and roughly 16 patients who later progressed to ophthalmopathy. For training and testing, the roughly 93 patients in the discovery cohort were randomly divided in a 7:3 ratio. Thyroid tissue and blood T-cell repertoires from six Graves' hyperthyroidism patients were also compared in the study. Following sampling, methimazole starting at 30 mg daily was given to hyperthyroidism patients, and high-dose intravenous methylprednisolone was given to ophthalmopathy patients. TCR Vbeta CDR3 sequencing of 130 to 150 peripheral blood samples (under 45 ophthalmopathy, around 80 hyperthyroidism and around 17 progressor patients) is reported in the paper.

A patient counted as having stable Graves' hyperthyroidism if no progression to ophthalmopathy occurred over 18 months of follow-up. The hyperthyroidism patients were between 18 and 65 years old and newly diagnosed, with a disease duration of less than 2 months. The study excluded patients with uncontrolled infections, other autoimmune diseases, pregnancy or lactation. Diagnoses relied on clinical symptoms, serum thyroxine and TRAb, thyroid ultrasound and orbital computed tomography. PBMCs were separated from roughly 10 ml of fresh peripheral blood using Ficoll-Paque density gradient centrifugation. Total RNA was extracted with Trizol reagent, and quality was checked on an Agilent 2100 Bioanalyzer. V is clipped by 4 bases and J by 2 bases, and the sequence between their germline boundaries is 9 bases long. CDR1 MGHRA and CDR2 YSYEKL are derived from the germline V gene. From the cysteine up to the phenylalanine, the CDR3 has a length of 14 residues. Kept here is only the CDR3 DNA, which spans 42 bases and is read in frame from base 1.

Study-wide findings and limitations: No statistical method was used to set the sample size in advance, and investigators knew the group allocation. Ophthalmopathy was separated from stable hyperthyroidism by a 13 V-J signature model, with about 86% sensitivity and about 81% specificity obtained in cross-validation and 80%/75% obtained in testing. Blood samples also contained most of the expanded thyroid clonotypes (frequency above 0.001), which suggests that blood repertoires may reflect thyroid immune responses. In validation, the model predicted progression to ophthalmopathy with roughly 70% sensitivity and approximately 74% specificity, a median of approximately 6.7 months before onset.

The V and J genes are TRBV4-1 and TRBJ2-1; no D gene is confidently identified. Sequencing used blood. This sequence originates from a woman in her 30s with Graves' hyperthyroidism. The DNA reads TGCGCCAGCAGCCGTGGCGGACCCTACAATGAGCAGTTCTTC. Translated, it reads CASSRGGPYNEQFF.